Only one count was recorded for the clone carrying this TCR beta chain. What it binds is not known. This entry comes from a study of T-cell reconstitution after alpha-beta-depleted transplantation in children. The CDR3 runs 12 residues. CDR1 SNHLY and CDR2 FYNNEI come from the germline V gene. Between the trimmed V and J ends, which lost 1 base and 8 bases, there was a span of 8 bases. Study conclusions and caveats: Two months or so post-transplant, alpha-beta T cells reportedly derived from several hundred expanded graft clones. T cells produced anew were the main source of T-cell counts and diversity one year after transplant. Some patients showed high day-60 TCRbeta diversity, which derived from surviving recipient T cells and thymic progenitors.

During its preparation, the TCRbeta library received unique molecular identifiers. MiXCR, applied by TCRdb to the PCR reads, yields one record per CDR3 protein. The sample contains about 980,000 distinct CDR3 sequences, 25% to 35% of which appear only once. The sample here was PBMCs, mostly from graft donor cells, taken 360 days after TCRalphabeta/CD19-depleted stem cell transplant. This sequence joins TRBV2 and TRBJ1-2; D unresolved. This clonotype originated in a boy under two years old who had a stem cell transplant for SCID, so the T cells may come from the graft donor. The CDR3 is CASSEGLRGYTF. The CDR3 region has the DNA TGTGCCAGCAGTGAAGGGTTACGAGGCTACACCTTC. Filled out from reference TRBV2 and TRBJ1-2, the complete variable domain reads EPEVTQTPSHQVTQMGQEVILRCVPISNHLYFYWYRQILGQKVEFLVSFYNNEISEKSEIFDDQFSVERPDGSNFTLKIRSTKLEDSAMYFCASSEGLRGYTFGSGTRLTVV.